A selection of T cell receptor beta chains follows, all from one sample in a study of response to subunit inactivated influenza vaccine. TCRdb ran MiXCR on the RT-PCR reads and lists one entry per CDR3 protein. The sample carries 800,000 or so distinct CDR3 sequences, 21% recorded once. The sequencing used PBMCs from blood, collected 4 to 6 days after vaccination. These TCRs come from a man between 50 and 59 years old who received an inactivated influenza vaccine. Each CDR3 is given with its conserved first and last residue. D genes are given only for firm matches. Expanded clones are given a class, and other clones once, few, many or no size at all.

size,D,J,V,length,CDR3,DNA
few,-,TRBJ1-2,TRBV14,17,CASSQFHSRGTTYGYTF,TGTGCCAGCAGCCAATTCCATAGTAGGGGCACCACTTATGGCTACACCTTC
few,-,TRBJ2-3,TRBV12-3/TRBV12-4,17,CASSALTASTSTDTQYF,TGTGCCAGCAGTGCCTTGACGGCGAGTACTAGCACAGATACGCAGTATTTT
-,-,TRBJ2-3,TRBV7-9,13,CASSPPQPDTQYF,TGTGCCAGCAGCCCGCCTCAGCCAGATACGCAGTATTTT
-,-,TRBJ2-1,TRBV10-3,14,CAISAPGQRDEQFF,TGTGCCATCAGTGCGCCGGGACAGCGGGATGAGCAGTTCTTC
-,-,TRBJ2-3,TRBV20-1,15,CSASPLGSSTDTQYF,TGCAGTGCTAGCCCCCTTGGATCTAGCACAGATACGCAGTATTTT
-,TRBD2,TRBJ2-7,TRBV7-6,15,CASSVLAGAFYEQYF,TGTGCCAGCAGCGTACTAGCGGGAGCCTTCTACGAGCAGTACTTC
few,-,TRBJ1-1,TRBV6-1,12,CASRNLGSEAFF,TGTGCCAGCAGAAACCTGGGGTCTGAAGCTTTCTTT
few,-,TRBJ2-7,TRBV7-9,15,CASSPEIRASYEQYF,TGTGCCAGCAGCCCCGAAATCCGGGCCTCCTACGAGCAGTACTTC
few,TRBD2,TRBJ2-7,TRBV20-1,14,CSARPSGGLYEQYF,TGCAGTGCCAGACCTAGCGGGGGCCTTTACGAGCAGTACTTC
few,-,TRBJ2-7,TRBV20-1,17,CSAPLLTDPEGSYEQYF,TGCAGTGCCCCACTCCTTACAGACCCTGAGGGTAGTTACGAGCAGTACTTC
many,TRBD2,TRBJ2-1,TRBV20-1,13,CSAVLGGYNEQFF,TGCAGTGCGGTACTCGGGGGGTACAATGAGCAGTTCTTC
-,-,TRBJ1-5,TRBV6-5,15,CASSYNSFSNQPQHF,TGTGCCAGCAGTTATAACAGTTTCAGCAATCAGCCCCAGCATTTT
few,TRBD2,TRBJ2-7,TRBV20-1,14,CSASSGTSVSEQYF,TGCAGTGCTTCATCAGGGACTAGCGTCTCCGAGCAGTACTTC
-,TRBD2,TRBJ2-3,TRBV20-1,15,CSARWASGGTDTQYF,TGCAGTGCTAGATGGGCTAGCGGGGGGACAGATACGCAGTATTTT
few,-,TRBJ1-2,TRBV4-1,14,CASSQDGINYGYTF,TGCGCCAGCAGCCAAGATGGGATTAACTATGGCTACACCTTC
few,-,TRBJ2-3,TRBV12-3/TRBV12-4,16,CASSLRQVGPTDTQYF,TGTGCCAGCAGTTTAAGGCAGGTAGGGCCCACAGATACGCAGTATTTT
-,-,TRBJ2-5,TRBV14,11,CASSQEGTQYF,TGTGCCAGCAGCCAAGAGGGAACCCAGTACTTC